This T cell receptor (beta chain) came from a study of cytomegalovirus exposure and HLA in healthy donors. Findings of the study overall: Most CMV-associated TCR beta chains appeared HLA-restricted in a later analysis. Some V segments, TRBV6-2 and TRBV6-3 among them, were indistinguishable and were therefore excluded. The study put 150 to 200 TCR beta chains on its list as cytomegalovirus-associated.

V dropped 0 bases and J dropped 4 bases, with 7 bases sitting between them. Germline V lookup: CDR1 MNHNY, CDR2 SVGAGI (reference sequence). CDR3 length: 14 residues. The PCR contained 60 Vbeta and 13 Jbeta primers. Under the authors' procedure: In a later analysis, about 11 million of 65 million to 90 million unique beta chains occurred in at least two donors. Data came from immunoSEQ multiplex PCR; TCRdb stores just in-frame clones and leaves some out. The V and J calls and the clone size are those of that table, but D and trimming were determined from the DNA. The repertoire has tens of thousands of clones, around 82% of them found once; the top ten carry around 0.96%. Remarks on this clone: Its antigen is currently unknown.

The specimen was PBMCs. The chain uses TRBV6-6 and TRBJ1-5; D uncertain. This clonotype was sampled from a male donor in good health and CMV-seronegative. This chain's CDR3 is CASSYSSPNQPQHF. The DNA of the CDR3 is TGTGCCAGCAGTTACTCTTCTCCTAATCAGCCCCAGCATTTT.